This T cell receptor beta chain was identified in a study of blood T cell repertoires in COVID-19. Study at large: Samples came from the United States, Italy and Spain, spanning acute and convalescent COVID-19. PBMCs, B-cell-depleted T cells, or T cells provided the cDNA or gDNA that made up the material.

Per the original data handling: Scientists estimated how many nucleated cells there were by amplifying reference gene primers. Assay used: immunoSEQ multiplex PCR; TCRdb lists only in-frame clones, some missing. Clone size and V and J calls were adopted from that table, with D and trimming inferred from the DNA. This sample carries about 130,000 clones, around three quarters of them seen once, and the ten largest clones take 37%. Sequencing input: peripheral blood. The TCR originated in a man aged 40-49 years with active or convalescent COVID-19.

CDR3: CASSFGDRGIETQYF. The CDR3 nucleotides are TGTGCCAGCAGCTTTGGCGACAGGGGAATAGAGACCCAGTACTTC. The gene calls are TRBV7-7 and TRBJ2-5; TRBD1 agrees at 8 bases. This CDR3 is 15 amino acids long. Germline trimming cut 3 bases from V and 4 bases from J; bases unmatched to any gene: 7. Germline CDR1 and CDR2: SSHAT and FNYEAQ (reference sequence). Complete variable domain (other parts from reference TRBV7-7 and TRBJ2-5): GAGVSQSPRYKVTKRGQDVTLRCDPISSHATLYWYQQALGQGPEFLTYFNYEAQPDKSGLPSDRFSAERPEGSISTLTIQRTEQRDSAMYRCASSFGDRGIETQYFGPGTRLLVL.